This T cell receptor (beta chain) is from a study of tumor-infiltrating lymphocytes in primary liver carcinoma. Germline DNA was also extracted, and blood RNA was taken from unsorted whole blood. This clonotype was picked up one time. At one end the junction does not follow the germline gene, possibly because of a read error. Starting material of approximately 500 ng total RNA yielded TCR beta cDNA via a constant-region primer. ARM-PCR was slightly modified, and three nested multiplex PCR rounds with it gave rise to the TCR beta libraries. Via MiXCR, TCRdb re-called the multiplex PCR reads, giving one row per CDR3 protein. The top ten hold approximately 15% of the sample, which has hundreds of thousands of distinct CDR3 sequences, 50% to 75% seen once. The clonotype originates from a woman in her thirties with primary liver carcinoma and hepatitis B virus infection. Sequencing was done on a sample of peripheral blood.

The DNA for the CDR3 is TGTGCCGGCAGCTTGGGAGGGGCCAGTGGCTACACCTTC. Translating gives CAGSLGGASGYTF. The genes are TRBV5-4 and TRBJ1-2, with a weak D call TRBD1 (5 bases). CDR1 is SGHNT and CDR2 is YYREEE in the germline V gene (reference sequence). The CDR3 sequence is 13 residues long.